The rows below give T cell receptor beta chains drawn from one sample of a study of blood T cell repertoires in COVID-19. TCRdb keeps only in-frame clones here, not all; method: immunoSEQ multiplex PCR. The sample records roughly 250,000 clones, just over 90% being singletons. The sample comprised PBMCs or T cells enriched from blood (not recorded which). All receptors come from a woman in her late teens or twenties who had recovered from COVID-19. Both conserved end residues are part of each CDR3. Each record gives: D gene, V gene, clone size, J gene, CDR3 DNA, CDR3 protein. The D gene is left open where the match is weak. Not all rows give a size; the values are once, few, many and, for expanded clones, a class.

NA	TRBV28	NA	TRBJ2-1	TGTGCCAGCAGGCAGAGGGCGGCTAGAGCCTACAATGAGCAGTTCTTC	CASRQRAARAYNEQFF
TRBD1	TRBV7-2	NA	TRBJ1-6	TGTGCCAGCAGCGCGGCAGGGGGCAGGAGTTCACCCCTCCACTTT	CASSAAGGRSSPLHF
NA	TRBV10-3	NA	TRBJ2-7	TGTGCCATCAGATTACCGGGGTGGCGGTCTAACTCCTACGAGCAGTACTTC	CAIRLPGWRSNSYEQYF
NA	TRBV27	NA	TRBJ1-6	TGTGCCAGCAGGGGGGCCGGCGGGAGTAATTCACCCCTCCACTTT	CASRGAGGSNSPLHF
NA	TRBV4-1	NA	TRBJ1-1	TGCGCCAGCAGCCTTTCTCAAGCGGAAACTGAAGCTTTCTTT	CASSLSQAETEAFF
NA	TRBV7-3	NA	TRBJ2-3	TGTGCCAGCAGCTTAACGGAGTCGGATACGCAGTATTTT	CASSLTESDTQYF
NA	TRBV5-8	NA	TRBJ1-3	TGTGCCAGCAGCTTGGCGTCGGCGGATTCTGGAAACACCATATATTTT	CASSLASADSGNTIYF
NA	TRBV4-2	NA	TRBJ1-2	TGTGCCAGCAGCCAAGATCGAGGGACACGTACTAACTATGGCTACACCTTC	CASSQDRGTRTNYGYTF
NA	TRBV2	once	TRBJ1-2	TGTGCCAGCTCGCATCGGGGGGGACACTCCTATGGCTACACCTTC	CASSHRGGHSYGYTF
TRBD2	TRBV24-1	NA	TRBJ2-3	TGTGCCACCAGTGAGAACAGCGGGGGGGGCACAGATACGCAGTATTTT	CATSENSGGGTDTQYF
NA	TRBV19	NA	TRBJ2-7	TGTGCCAGTAGTATATCCTGGAGCTCCTACGAGCAGTACTTC	CASSISWSSYEQYF
TRBD1	TRBV4-1	NA	TRBJ1-5	TGCGCCAGCAGCGATAGGGACAGGGGAAGCAATCAGCCCCAGCATTTT	CASSDRDRGSNQPQHF
NA	TRBV28	NA	TRBJ2-5	TGTGCCAGCACCCCCCGGCGGACACCGGAGACCCAGTACTTC	CASTPRRTPETQYF
NA	TRBV7-9	NA	TRBJ1-1	TGTGCCAGCAGCTTCCCGAGACAGAACACTGAAGCTTTCTTT	CASSFPRQNTEAFF
NA	TRBV27	NA	TRBJ1-5	TGTGCCAGCAGTTTACGTGGGTGGGGCGTCGATAGCAATCAGCCCCAGCATTTT	CASSLRGWGVDSNQPQHF
NA	TRBV10-3	NA	TRBJ1-2	TGTGCCATCAGTGAAATGGGAGGGTTTGGCTACACCTTC	CAISEMGGFGYTF
TRBD1	TRBV27	NA	TRBJ1-2	TGTGCCAGCACTATTCGGGACAGTTCCCACTATGGCTACACCTTC	CASTIRDSSHYGYTF
NA	TRBV4-1	NA	TRBJ1-5	TGCGCCAGCAGCCAAGAAAGTGTCCGGCAGCCCCAGCATTTT	CASSQESVRQPQHF
NA	TRBV13	NA	TRBJ1-5	TGTGCCAGCAGCTCCTCAGGGACTAATCAGCCCCAGCATTTT	CASSSSGTNQPQHF
NA	TRBV5-1	NA	TRBJ2-5	TGCGCCAGCAGCTTGGGTTCCGAAGAGACCCAGTACTTC	CASSLGSEETQYF
NA	TRBV7-9	NA	TRBJ2-7	TGTGCCAGCAGCTTACTGGGCAGGGCCTACGAGCAGTACTTC	CASSLLGRAYEQYF
NA	TRBV25-1	NA	TRBJ1-4	TGTGCCAGCAGTGTTTCCGGTATTTATTCGGAAAAACTGTTTTTT	CASSVSGIYSEKLFF
TRBD2	TRBV27	few	TRBJ2-7	TGTGCCACCCGGGGGTACGGGACTAGTCGGTACGAGCAGTACTTC	CATRGYGTSRYEQYF
TRBD2	TRBV2	NA	TRBJ2-3	TGTGCCACCACATCTAGCGGAGCTGCAGATACGCAGTATTTT	CATTSSGAADTQYF
TRBD1	TRBV7-6	NA	TRBJ1-4	TGTGCCAGCAGCCATCGGAGGGGGCTTGCAACTAATGAAAAACTGTTTTTT	CASSHRRGLATNEKLFF
NA	TRBV11-3	NA	TRBJ2-3	TGTGCCAGCAGCTTATATGCCTCACTCTCAGATACGCAGTATTTT	CASSLYASLSDTQYF
TRBD1	TRBV28	NA	TRBJ2-2	TGTGCCAGCAGTTTGCCGGGACAGACGAACACCGGGGAGCTGTTTTTT	CASSLPGQTNTGELFF
TRBD1	TRBV27	once	TRBJ1-6	TGTGCCAGCAGTTCTACAGGGGTTATTTCACCCCTCCACTTT	CASSSTGVISPLHF
TRBD1	TRBV4-3	once	TRBJ2-7	TGCGCCAGCAGCCAGCGGACAGGGATCCACGAGCAGTACTTC	CASSQRTGIHEQYF
TRBD2	TRBV3-1/TRBV3-2	NA	TRBJ2-7	TGTGCCAGCAGCCATAAGGGTCCCACTAGCGGCCGCTCCTACGAGCAGTACTTC	CASSHKGPTSGRSYEQYF
TRBD1	TRBV5-4	NA	TRBJ1-4	TGTGCCAGCAGCGCGACAGGGCTGCGCGATGAAAAACTGTTTTTT	CASSATGLRDEKLFF
TRBD1	TRBV23-1	NA	TRBJ1-2	TGCGCCAGCCCCATTTGTTTCCAGGGGGGATACTATGGCTACACCTTC	CASPICFQGGYYGYTF
TRBD1	TRBV7-3	few	TRBJ1-1	TGTGCCAGCAGCTTAGGGACAGGGAACACTGAAGCTTTCTTT	CASSLGTGNTEAFF
NA	TRBV21-1	NA	TRBJ1-3	TGTGCCAGCAGCAAATGGACAGGAAACACCATATATTTT	CASSKWTGNTIYF
TRBD1	TRBV27	once	TRBJ2-7	TGTGCCAGCTCGGGACAGGGGTTTTCTAGCTCCTACGAGCAGTACTTC	CASSGQGFSSSYEQYF
NA	TRBV7-2	NA	TRBJ1-2	TGTGCCAGCAGCGAAGGGGGACATAAGCTCTATGGCTACACCTTC	CASSEGGHKLYGYTF
NA	TRBV11-1	NA	TRBJ2-7	TGTGCCAGCAGCTTGGATTTGCGGATCTACGAGCAGTACTTC	CASSLDLRIYEQYF
TRBD1	TRBV3-1/TRBV3-2	once	TRBJ1-1	TGTGCCAGCAGCACACAGGGGACCACTGAAGCTTTCTTT	CASSTQGTTEAFF
NA	TRBV27	NA	TRBJ2-1	TGTGCCAGCAGTTTCTTCCCCCCAGTGAATGAGCAGTTCTTC	CASSFFPPVNEQFF
NA	TRBV18	NA	TRBJ2-3	TGTGCCAGCTCACCACCGCAGCGGGCCCCCACAGATACGCAGTATTTT	CASSPPQRAPTDTQYF
NA	TRBV12-1	NA	TRBJ2-7	TGTGCCAGCAGCGTTCCGGGACTAGCGGGGGGGTACCCCTACGAGCAGTACTTC	CASSVPGLAGGYPYEQYF
NA	TRBV5-1	NA	TRBJ2-3	TGCGCCAGCAGGGCCGGGTCAGATACGCAGTATTTT	CASRAGSDTQYF
NA	TRBV19	NA	TRBJ2-1	TGTGCCAGTAGTATATGGGGGGACTCCTACAATGAGCAGTTCTTC	CASSIWGDSYNEQFF
NA	TRBV4-1	NA	TRBJ1-3	TGCGCCAGCAGCCAAACAGAACCTGGAAACACCATATATTTT	CASSQTEPGNTIYF
NA	TRBV2	NA	TRBJ1-3	TGTGCCAGCAGTGAAGAGGGAGACACCATATATTTT	CASSEEGDTIYF
NA	TRBV6-1	NA	TRBJ2-7	TGTGCCAGCAGTGAAGTACGTCAGCGCTCCTACGAGCAGTACTTC	CASSEVRQRSYEQYF
NA	TRBV5-6	NA	TRBJ1-6	TGTGCCAGCAGCTGGGGACTCATTAATTCACCCCTCCACTTT	CASSWGLINSPLHF
NA	TRBV3-1/TRBV3-2	NA	TRBJ2-6	TGTGCCAGCAGCCAAGACCTCTCTGGGGCCAACGTCCTGACTTTC	CASSQDLSGANVLTF
NA	TRBV9	NA	TRBJ1-1	TGTGCCAGCAGCGTCGGACCAACAGGGAGTAACACTGAAGCTTTCTTT	CASSVGPTGSNTEAFF
NA	TRBV27	once	TRBJ1-5	TGTGCCAGCAGTTTAATCGGCAATCAGCCCCAGCATTTT	CASSLIGNQPQHF
TRBD1	TRBV7-9	NA	TRBJ1-1	TGTGCCAGCAGGAGCAGGGGGCGCAATCCTTTCTTT	CASRSRGRNPFF
NA	TRBV5-6	NA	TRBJ1-2	TGTGCCAGCAGCGCGACAGATAACTATGGCTACACCTTC	CASSATDNYGYTF
NA	TRBV2	NA	TRBJ2-7	TGTGCCAGCAGTGAAAAACGGCTCGGGGACGAGCAGTACTTC	CASSEKRLGDEQYF
TRBD1	TRBV7-2	NA	TRBJ1-1	TGTGCCAGCAGCATACAGGGGGGGTGGGACACTGAAGCTTTCTTT	CASSIQGGWDTEAFF
TRBD1	TRBV6-5	NA	TRBJ2-7	TGTGCCAGCAGTAAGGGGGGACAGGTACTGGAGCAGTACTTC	CASSKGGQVLEQYF
TRBD2	TRBV7-9	NA	TRBJ2-2	TGTGCCAGCAGCTCTAGTAGGACTAGTCGTACCGGGGAGCTGTTTTTT	CASSSSRTSRTGELFF
TRBD1	TRBV28	once	TRBJ1-1	TGTGCCAGCAGTTCCGCACCGGGACAGATGAACACTGAAGCTTTCTTT	CASSSAPGQMNTEAFF
NA	TRBV5-1	NA	TRBJ1-1	TGCGCCAGCAGCTTGACCCAGACTGAAGCTTTCTTT	CASSLTQTEAFF